This T cell receptor (beta chain) was documented in a study of blood T cell repertoires in COVID-19. Looking at the study overall: The analysed material was cDNA or gDNA that came from T cells, B-cell-depleted T cells, or PBMCs.

Source study methods: Reference gene primer amplification gave estimated nucleated cell counts. Libraries were prepared by immunoSEQ multiplex PCR; TCRdb keeps only in-frame clonotypes and omits some of them. From that table come the V and J calls and clone size; the DNA was used to work out D and trimming. The sample records about 40,000 clones, approximately 91% being singletons. This CDR3 is built from 16 residues. CDR1 is MDHEN, CDR2 SYDVKM, per germline. J gave up 1 base and V 4 bases, and 6 bases lay outside the gene matches. The V and J genes are TRBV28 and TRBJ2-3, with TRBD2 matching 9 bases. The source is a man aged 50 to 60 with active COVID-19. The sample taken for sequencing was peripheral blood. CDR3 coding DNA: TGTGCCAGCAGTTCCCATAGCGGGAGAGGCACAGATACGCAGTATTTT. Its translation is CASSSHSGRGTDTQYF. Complete variable domain (other parts from reference TRBV28 and TRBJ2-3): DVKVTQSSRYLVKRTGEKVFLECVQDMDHENMFWYRQDPGLGLRLIYFSYDVKMKEKGDIPEGYSVSREKKERFSLILESASTNQTSMYLCASSSHSGRGTDTQYFGPGTRLTVL.